These 28 T cell receptor beta chains share one sample of origin, sequenced in a study of regulatory and conventional T cells in RAG deficiency (TCRdb year 2017). Library method: the immunoSEQ multiplex PCR assay. Held by TCRdb, this immuneACCESS table contains in-frame sequences only and omits some clones. Under half of the omission traces to an unresolved V gene where checked; the cause of the rest is unknown. Across this sample there are fewer than 4,000 clones, with 85% to 95% seen only once. Clones ranked in the top ten supply more than 8% of the sample. Regulatory T cells were purified from blood as CD4+CD25-high CD127-low cells before genomic DNA extraction. This sample was also put to use in a study of regulatory T cells. The second paper states: The multiplex PCR relied on 52 forward TRBV primers and 13 reverse TRBJ primers, and amplification bias was corrected through assay-based and computational methods.

The sample taken for sequencing was CD4+ Tregs sorted from blood. All receptors derive from a human donor in good health.

This rearrangement joins TRBV20-1 to TRBJ2-7; D may be TRBD2 (6 bases). With 5 bases removed from V and 2 bases from J, the gap between germline ends came to 7 bases. The CDR3 runs 11 residues. Germline V gene sequence: CDR1 DFQATT, CDR2 SNEGSKA (reference sequence). The CDR3, as DNA: TGCAGTGCTGCTAGCGCCTACGAGCAGTACTTC. It yields the protein CSAASAYEQYF.

The rearrangement links TRBV19 to TRBJ2-2; the D gene could be TRBD1 or TRBD2 (5 bases each). V dropped 6 bases and J dropped 3 bases, with 8 bases sitting between them. The CDR3 is 13 amino acids. Germline lookup yields CDR1 LNHDA and CDR2 SQIVND (reference sequence). The CDR3 is CASRGEYTGELFF. The CDR3 bases are TGTGCCAGTAGAGGGGAGTACACCGGGGAGCTGTTTTTT.

The gene calls are TRBV19 and TRBJ2-7; TRBD1 might be the D (6 bases). Germline V gives CDR1 LNHDA, CDR2 SQIVND (reference sequence). Deletions cut 5 bases from V and 5 bases from J, with 13 bases between. The CDR3 consists of 13 residues. This chain's CDR3 is CASSQGRKDEQYF. Here the CDR3 DNA reads TGTGCCAGTAGTCAGGGGCGAAAAGACGAGCAGTACTTC.

This chain joins TRBV4-1 and TRBJ1-2, with D perhaps matching TRBD1 (6 bases). This CDR3 is built from 20 residues. Germline CDR1 reads MGHRA; CDR2 reads YSYEKL. V shed 4 bases and J shed 6 bases, with 33 bases lying between them. CDR3 nucleotides: TGCGCCAGCAGCCCTTTGGGGGGCGATTTCACGGATTGCTTACTAGATGGCTACACCTTC. This gives the protein CASSPLGGDFTDCLLDGYTF.

This chain joins TRBV7-9 and TRBJ1-4, with 9 bases lining up with TRBD1. The CDR3 totals 15 residues. CDR1 and CDR2 (germline): SEHNR, FQNEAQ (reference sequence). After removal of 5 bases from V and 7 bases from J, the junction contained 8 bases not matched to a gene. The CDR3 here is CASSKGQGSTEKLFF. The CDR3 DNA reads TGTGCCAGCAGCAAGGGACAGGGATCAACTGAAAAACTGTTTTTT.

This chain links TRBV19 with TRBJ2-4; TRBD1 might be the D (6 bases). CDR3 size: 14 residues. The V gene lost 5 bases and the J gene lost 7 bases, with 15 bases spanning the gap. The germline CDR1 and CDR2 sequences are LNHDA and SQIVND (reference sequence). CDR3 residues: CASSVPGVGNIQYF. The CDR3 coding sequence is TGTGCCAGTAGTGTCCCAGGGGTTGGGAACATTCAGTACTTC.

This chain uses TRBV4-2 with TRBJ2-3, with D possibly matching TRBD1 (5 bases). Trimming pared 1 base from V and 2 bases from J, leaving 10 bases between. The length of the CDR3 is 15 residues. CDR1 is LGHNA, CDR2 YNFKEQ, per germline. CDR3 in DNA: TGTGCCAGCAGCCAAGGTGACAGCATCACAGATACGCAGTATTTT. This encodes CASSQGDSITDTQYF.

Details on this clone: This sample includes further DNA sequences coding for the same CDR3. DNA for the CDR3: TGTGCCAGCAGTTTAGGGTACGAGCAGTACTTC. This sequence encodes CASSLGYEQYF. The rearrangement links TRBV28 to TRBJ2-7; D is unresolved. The CDR3 spans 11 residues. V lost 2 bases to trimming and J lost 4 bases, with 3 bases between them. Germline loops: CDR1 MDHEN, CDR2 SYDVKM.

In its sample, this clone was seen once. The chain carries TRBV19 and TRBJ1-2; D perhaps matches TRBD1 (5 bases). The V gene lost 3 bases and the J gene lost 1 base, with 12 bases spanning the gap. This CDR3 is built from 15 residues. Germline loops: CDR1 LNHDA, CDR2 SQIVND (reference sequence). As DNA, the CDR3 is TGTGCCAGTAGTATCAACAGGATCCTTAACTATGGCTACACCTTC. Amino acid sequence: CASSINRILNYGYTF.

The chain employs TRBV19 and TRBJ2-3; a possible D gene is TRBD2 (5 bases). Trimming removed 7 bases at V and 1 base at J, with 15 bases between. There are 15 residues in the CDR3. The germline CDR1 and CDR2 sequences are LNHDA and SQIVND (reference sequence). The CDR3 bases are TGTGCCAGTATGGCGGAGGCCACTGGCACAGATACGCAGTATTTT. Translating it yields CASMAEATGTDTQYF.

The gene calls are TRBV5-1 and TRBJ2-1; D not resolved. The CDR3 sequence is 19 residues long. Trimming took 0 bases from V and 7 from J, leaving 26 bases between them. Germline CDR1 and CDR2: SGHRS and YFSETQ. The CDR3 is CASSLGIYPVSARLNEQFF. The DNA for the CDR3 is TGCGCCAGCAGCTTGGGCATATACCCGGTGAGCGCCAGATTGAATGAGCAGTTCTTC.

As concerns this clone: Relative to the germline gene, one junction end is altered; a read error may explain this. Other DNA sequences of this sample code for an identical CDR3. The V and J genes are TRBV7-2 and TRBJ2-7; maybe TRBD2 (7 bases). CDR1 SGHTA and CDR2 FQGNSA come from the germline V gene. The CDR3 length is 13 residues. The CDR3 DNA reads as TGTGCCAGCAGCCCAAGGGGGGGCTACGAACAGTACTTC. It specifies CASSPRGGYEQYF.

J is TRBJ2-5 and V is TRBV11-3; TRBD1 matches at 9 bases. Trimming took 3 bases from V and 7 from J; bases not matched to a gene: 3. This CDR3 has 13 residues. Germline V lookup: CDR1 SGHNT, CDR2 YENEEA. The CDR3 region is CASSLGQGGTQYF. CDR3 sequence (DNA): TGTGCCAGCAGCTTGGGACAGGGTGGGACCCAGTACTTC.

The CDR3 nucleotides are TGCAGCGTTGGGGGAATTGGGGGACAGAGATACAATGAGCAGTTCTTC. Its translation: CSVGGIGGQRYNEQFF. The gene calls are TRBV29-1 and TRBJ2-1; 7 bases map to TRBD1. CDR3 length equals 16 residues. V lost 4 bases and J lost 4; bases outside the gene matches: 13. In germline, CDR1 is SQVTM, CDR2 ANQGSEA.

The J gene is TRBJ2-7, the V gene TRBV29-1, with a possible D match to TRBD1 (5 bases). Trimming removed 1 base at V and 1 base at J, with 14 bases between. The CDR3 has 15 amino acids. Germline V lookup: CDR1 SQVTM, CDR2 ANQGSEA. The CDR3 DNA follows: TGCAGCGTTGAAGTTTCAGGGTTCCTGTCCTACGAGCAGTACTTC. Translation gives CSVEVSGFLSYEQYF.

The rearrangement uses TRBV1 and TRBJ2-5. TRBV1 is reported as a pseudogene. CDR3 length equals 13 residues. The CDR3 DNA sequence: TGCACCAGCAGCCGAACGAACCAAGAGACCCAGTACTTC. Protein product: CTSSRTNQETQYF.

The chain carries TRBV18 and TRBJ1-1; TRBD1 agrees at 9 bases. Germline assignment: CDR1 KGHSH and CDR2 LQKENI. This CDR3 contains 14 residues. V gave up 4 bases and J gave up 5 bases; unmatched junction bases: 5. This CDR3 reads CASSRQGDGTEAFF. CDR3 bases: TGTGCCAGCTCACGACAGGGGGATGGGACTGAAGCTTTCTTT.

The rearrangement uses TRBV5-6 and TRBJ2-1; D possibly corresponds to TRBD2 (6 bases). Germline values: CDR1 SGHDT, CDR2 YYEEEE. Trimming removed 4 bases at V and 15 bases at J, with 17 bases between. This CDR3 is built from 12 residues. CDR3 in amino acids: CASSVGTLTPFF. In DNA form, the CDR3 reads TGTGCCAGCAGCGTTGGGACTTTAACCCCGTTCTTC. Based on the CDR3 plus reference TRBV5-6 and TRBJ2-1, the full variable domain is DAGVTQSPTHLIKTRGQQVTLRCSPKSGHDTVSWYQQALGQGPQFIFQYYEEEERQRGNFPDRFSGHQFPNYSSELNVNALLLGDSALYLCASSVGTLTPFFGPGTRLTVL.

The V call is TRBV5-8, the J call TRBJ1-3; 8 bases match TRBD1. The CDR3 is 15 residues long. Germline CDR1 SGHTS, CDR2 YDEGEE. V lost 3 bases, J lost 4 bases, and 6 bases stayed unmatched. CDR3: CASSSGQESGNTIYF. The CDR3 nucleotides read TGTGCCAGCAGCTCGGGACAGGAATCAGGAAACACCATATATTTT.

This clone has a single count. The rearrangement links TRBV13 to TRBJ2-3; D call uncertain. CDR1 PRHDT and CDR2 FYEKMQ come from the germline V gene (reference sequence). The CDR3 covers 13 residues. Trimming took 5 bases from V and 15 from J, leaving 21 bases between them. This CDR3 is CASSPLTGPRRYF. CDR3 nucleotide sequence: TGTGCCAGCAGCCCCCTAACCGGGCCTAGGCGCTATTTT.

The V gene is TRBV4-1, the J gene TRBJ2-7, with D unresolved. Germline assignment: CDR1 MGHRA and CDR2 YSYEKL. The CDR3 has 14 amino acids. Trimming stripped 2 bases from V and 2 bases from J, with 10 bases between. Written as DNA, the CDR3 is TGCGCCAGCAGCCAAACAGTGATCGCCTACGAGCAGTACTTC. Translated: CASSQTVIAYEQYF.

The rearrangement links TRBV30 to TRBJ1-2, with TRBD1 identical over 7 bases. The CDR3 totals 12 residues. CDR1 is GTSNPN, CDR2 SVGIG, per germline (reference sequence). Trimming removed 5 bases from V and 2 bases from J; junction bases left unmatched: 2. The CDR3 loop is CAWDRDNYGYTF. CDR3 in DNA: TGTGCCTGGGACAGGGACAACTATGGCTACACCTTC.

This chain connects TRBV19 to TRBJ2-1; D gene ambiguous. Trimming shortened V by 1 base and J by 4 bases, and 8 bases separated the two germline ends. Germline-derived CDR1 and CDR2 are LNHDA and SQIVND (reference sequence). There are 14 residues in the CDR3. The CDR3 sequence: CASSIGPLYNEQFF. The CDR3 coding sequence is TGTGCCAGTAGTATAGGTCCTCTATACAATGAGCAGTTCTTC.

The chain carries TRBV5-1 and TRBJ2-1; D remains unclear. Looked up from germline, CDR1 is SGHRS and CDR2 is YFSETQ. CDR3 size: 16 residues. The V gene lost 4 bases and the J gene lost 0 bases, with 14 bases spanning the gap. The CDR3 region has the DNA TGCGCCAGCAGCCGGATGTCCGCCAGCTCCTACAATGAGCAGTTCTTC. The encoded protein is CASSRMSASSYNEQFF. The whole variable domain, remainder taken from reference TRBV5-1 and TRBJ2-1, is KAGVTQTPRYLIKTRGQQVTLSCSPISGHRSVSWYQQTPGQGLQFLFEYFSETQRNKGNFPGRFSGRQFSNSRSEMNVSTLELGDSALYLCASSRMSASSYNEQFFGPGTRLTVL.

This clone was seen a single time. This chain joins TRBV19 and TRBJ1-5; possible D gene TRBD1, 5 bases. The CDR3 covers 14 residues. Trimming pared 3 bases from V and 2 bases from J, leaving 8 bases between. Per the germline V gene, CDR1 is LNHDA and CDR2 is SQIVND (reference sequence). CDR3 sequence: CASSIQGGNQPQHF. For the CDR3, the DNA is TGTGCCAGTAGTATCCAGGGAGGCAATCAGCCCCAGCATTTT.

The genes are TRBV5-1 and TRBJ1-3; possible D gene TRBD1, 6 bases. CDR3 size: 14 residues. Germline V gene lookup returns CDR1 SGHRS and CDR2 YFSETQ. V lost 4 bases and J lost 4, with 12 bases in between. In nucleotides, the CDR3 is TGCGCCAGCAGCCCCACAGGGAAGGGAAACACCATATATTTT. It translates to CASSPTGKGNTIYF.

This chain uses TRBV4-1 with TRBJ2-1, with 11 positions matching TRBD2. V was clipped by 0 bases and J by 0 bases; unmatched bases: 7. This CDR3 spans 19 amino acids. The germline CDR1 and CDR2 sequences are MGHRA and YSYEKL. The CDR3 loop is CASSQDPSGGPLSYNEQFF. CDR3 sequence (DNA): TGCGCCAGCAGCCAAGATCCTAGCGGGGGGCCCCTCTCCTACAATGAGCAGTTCTTC.

The V gene is TRBV7-9, the J gene TRBJ1-2; 8 bases agree with TRBD1. The V gene's germline CDR1 is SEHNR and CDR2 FQNEAQ (reference sequence). The ends lost 5 bases at V and 8 bases at J; junction bases unmatched: 10. The CDR3 sequence is 14 residues long. CDR3 sequence (DNA): TGTGCCAGCAGCCCGCATAGTGACAGGGGCGGCTACACCTTC. Protein sequence: CASSPHSDRGGYTF.